The T cell receptor beta chain under discussion was sequenced for a study of spatial heterogeneity in lung cancer. Points on this clonotype: This beta chain turned up in a library designed for alpha chains; as an off-target read, its abundance says little.

TCRdb reprocessed the 5' RACE reads with MiXCR, giving one entry per CDR3 protein. The sample includes more than 2,000 distinct CDR3 sequences, roughly 29% seen only once; the top ten take 25% to 35%. Trimming took 0 bases from V and 3 from J, leaving 9 bases between them. The CDR3 runs to 14 residues. Germline assignment: CDR1 LNHNV and CDR2 YYDKDF (reference sequence). Noted time point: blood at routine non-recurrence follow-up after resection. The authors sequenced whole RNA from tumor, nontumor lung or frozen PBMC without sorting. Here the sequenced sample was PBMCs, taken at follow-up. This clonotype was sampled from a male donor with early-stage non-small cell lung cancer. The chain couples TRBV15 to TRBJ2-7; perhaps TRBD2 as D (5 bases). The CDR3 DNA reads TGTGCCACCAGCAGAGAGGGAGAGAGCTACGAGCAGTACTTC. Amino acids: CATSREGESYEQYF.